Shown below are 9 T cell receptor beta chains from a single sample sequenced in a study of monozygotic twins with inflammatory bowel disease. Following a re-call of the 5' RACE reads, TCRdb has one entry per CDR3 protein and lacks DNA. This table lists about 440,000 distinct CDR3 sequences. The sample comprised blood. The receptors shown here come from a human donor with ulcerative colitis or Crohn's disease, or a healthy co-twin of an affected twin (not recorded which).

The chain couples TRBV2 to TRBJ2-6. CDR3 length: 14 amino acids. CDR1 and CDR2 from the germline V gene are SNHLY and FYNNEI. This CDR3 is CASRRSSGANVLTF.

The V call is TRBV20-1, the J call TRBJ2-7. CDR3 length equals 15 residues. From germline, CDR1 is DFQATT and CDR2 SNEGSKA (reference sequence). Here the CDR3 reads CSARDLQGYFYEQYF.

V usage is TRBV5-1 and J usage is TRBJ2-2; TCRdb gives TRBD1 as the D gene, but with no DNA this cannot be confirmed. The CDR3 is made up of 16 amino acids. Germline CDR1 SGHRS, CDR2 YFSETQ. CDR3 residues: CASSPPGRTNTGELFF.

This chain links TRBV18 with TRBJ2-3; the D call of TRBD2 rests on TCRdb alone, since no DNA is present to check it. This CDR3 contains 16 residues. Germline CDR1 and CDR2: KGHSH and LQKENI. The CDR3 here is CASSLHAGGALNTQYF.

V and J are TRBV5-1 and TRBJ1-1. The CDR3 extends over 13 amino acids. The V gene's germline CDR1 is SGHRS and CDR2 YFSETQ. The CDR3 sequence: CASSLEDRTEAFF.

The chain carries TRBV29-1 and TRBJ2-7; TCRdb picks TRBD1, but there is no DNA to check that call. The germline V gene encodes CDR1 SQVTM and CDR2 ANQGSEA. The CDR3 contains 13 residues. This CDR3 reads CSARSGGKYEQYF.

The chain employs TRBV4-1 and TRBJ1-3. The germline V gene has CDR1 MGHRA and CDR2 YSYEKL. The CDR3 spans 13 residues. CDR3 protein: CASSQAQGNTIYF.

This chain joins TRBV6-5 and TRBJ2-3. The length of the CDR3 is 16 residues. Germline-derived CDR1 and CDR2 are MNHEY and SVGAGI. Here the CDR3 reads CASSYSKAPGTDTQYF.

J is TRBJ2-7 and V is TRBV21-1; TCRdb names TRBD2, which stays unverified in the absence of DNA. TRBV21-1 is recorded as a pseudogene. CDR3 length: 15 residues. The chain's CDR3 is CASIILAGGRYEQYF.